This T cell receptor (beta chain) was captured in a study of cytomegalovirus exposure and HLA in healthy donors. Germline loops: CDR1 SEHNR, CDR2 FQNEAQ (reference sequence). Trimming left V 5 bases short and J 2 bases short, with 13 bases between. The length of the CDR3 is 14 residues. This PCR relied on a set of 60 Vbeta primers and 13 Jbeta primers. The method was immunoSEQ multiplex PCR; TCRdb's version includes in-frame clones alone and lacks a portion of them. The data show about 170,000 clones, with 82% seen just once and about 1.6% held by the top ten. V gene TRBV7-9 combines with J gene TRBJ2-7, with D perhaps TRBD2 (6 bases). Sequences were obtained from PBMCs. This clonotype was sampled from a girl between 10 and 17 years old in good health and CMV-seropositive. The CDR3, as DNA: TGTGCCAGCAGCGCATCCGGGAGCACCTACGAGCAGTACTTC. It specifies CASSASGSTYEQYF.